This T cell receptor (beta chain) was identified during a study of blood T cell repertoires in COVID-19 (dated by TCRdb to about 2020). For the study in its entirety: Samples covering the acute and convalescent phases of COVID-19 were provided by collaborators in the United States, Italy and Spain. The prospective study material was composed of cDNA or gDNA derived from T cells, B-cell-depleted T cells, or PBMCs. The dataset comprised deeply sampled blood TCRbeta repertoires from subjects exposed to, actively infected with, or recovered from COVID-19. The repertoires were made available in a free public database intended to serve as a resource for research on the immune response to SARS-CoV-2. Samples were obtained from the ongoing ImmuneRACE study (first 160 participants) and from about 1,300 subjects provided by 6 global collaborators. Sample metadata almost always included a de-identified subject ID, COVID-19 status, age in years and sex. Where available, HLA class I and class II types were obtained from metadata supplied by the sample provider rather than from assay-based typing.

V has 3 bases trimmed and J has 4 bases trimmed; junction bases matching no gene number 8. CDR1 is given as SGDLS and CDR2 as YYNGEE, both from the germline V gene. Counted from cysteine to phenylalanine, this CDR3 has 17 amino acids. The DNA shown is the 51-base CDR3, in frame from base 1. Here is what the overall study found, with its caveats: How much clinical and demographic metadata was included differed by source and by participant, and the metadata was provided uncurated.

TCRbeta CDR3 regions were amplified from genomic DNA using the immunoSEQ Assay, a bias-controlled multiplex PCR. Per the original workflow: Within the assay, amplification of reference gene primers was used to estimate how many nucleated cells each sample contained. To quantify the absolute abundance of each unique TCRbeta CDR3 rearrangement, sequence reads were collapsed and filtered. Productive Simpson clonality was computed per sample as the square root of Simpson's diversity index over productive rearrangements. TCRdb limited this immuneACCESS table to in-frame rearrangements with V and J called. A share of clones is missing; checked studies link under half to unresolved V genes, and the rest is unexplained. That table supplies the V and J calls and clone size; D and trimming were determined from the DNA. The sample table shows around 160,000 clones, and about 88% are seen once. The top ten hold about 2% of the sample.

For this clone: The antigen it binds to is not known. Base qualities are not recorded, but no much larger clone differs from it by a single base.

Whole blood was collected in K2EDTA tubes by collaborating institutions according to the institutions' own protocols. For TCRbeta analysis, collaborators shipped samples in one of three forms: frozen whole blood, isolated PBMCs, or DNA extracted from either of those sample types. The chain joins TRBV9 to TRBJ2-6; TRBD1 agrees with 9 junctional bases. This sequence was found in a human donor in a cohort sampled during active COVID-19. Sequenced input: peripheral blood. The CDR3 region has the sequence CASSARDRAWGANVLTF. In nucleotide form, the sequence is TGTGCCAGCAGCGCCCGGGACAGGGCTTGGGGGGCCAACGTCCTGACTTTC.